The text below deals with one TCR beta chain. The antigen remains undetermined. The PCR used 60 Vbeta and 13 Jbeta primers. Generated by immunoSEQ multiplex PCR, the TCRdb table keeps only in-frame clones and is missing some. Of under 200,000 clones in the sample, approximately 78% were seen once. The data were obtained in a study of cytomegalovirus exposure and HLA in healthy donors. About the study: The study placed less than 90% of its roughly 430 genotyped donors in the Caucasian-associated ancestry cluster.

Broader study findings: TRBV6-2, TRBV6-3 and some other V segments were excluded as indistinguishable. After further analysis at a later stage, 16,951 TCR beta sequences were associated with HLA alleles at 0.05 false discovery rate.

Nominally healthy donors provided the samples, though records likely missed some immune exposures. V gave up 8 bases and J gave up 0 bases, with 14 bases separating them. CDR1 and CDR2 (germline): KGHSH, LQKENI. The CDR3 is 15 residues long. The chain couples TRBV18 to TRBJ2-1; D not certain. The TCR comes from a woman under 30 in good health and CMV-seronegative. Material for sequencing was PBMCs. The DNA of the CDR3 is TGTGCCAGCCATCCGGGTTGGTCCTCCTACAATGAGCAGTTCTTC. This sequence encodes CASHPGWSSYNEQFF.